Listed below are T cell receptor beta chains from one sample, sequenced in a study of T cell responses to AZD1222 COVID-19 vaccine. Some clones are missing from TCRdb's copy, which holds only in-frame ones; the method was immunoSEQ multiplex PCR. The data hold some 60,000 clones, with roughly nine tenths observed a single time. The sample was peripheral blood, taken 28 days after the second AZD1222 dose. Receptors originate from an adult who received the AZD1222 COVID-19 vaccine. The CDR3 runs from the conserved cysteine through the conserved F or W. D genes are given only for firm matches. A clone size is listed for some rows: how often the clone was seen (once, few, many), or a class if it is expanded.

v_gene	j_gene	d_gene	abundance	CDR3nt	CDR3aa
TRBV7-9	TRBJ1-2	NA	NA	TGTGCCAGCAGCTTTAGGGCGGCAGCTAACTATGGCTACACCTTC	CASSFRAAANYGYTF
TRBV24-1	TRBJ2-5	NA	NA	TGTGCCACCGGGGCAGGGGCCCAAGAGACCCAGTACTTC	CATGAGAQETQYF
TRBV27	TRBJ2-7	NA	NA	TGTGCCAGCAGTTCCTTATCCCCTACGAGGGAGCAGTACTTC	CASSSLSPTREQYF
TRBV7-2	TRBJ2-1	NA	NA	TGTGCCAGCAGCTTAATGACAGCCTCCTACAATGAGCAGTTCTTC	CASSLMTASYNEQFF
TRBV10-1	TRBJ2-3	NA	NA	TGCGCCAGCAGTCCCGGGACTGGCACAGATACGCAGTATTTT	CASSPGTGTDTQYF
TRBV29-1	TRBJ1-2	NA	once	TGCAGCGTTGAAACGCGAAGTCGAGGCTATGGCTACACCTTC	CSVETRSRGYGYTF
TRBV3-1/TRBV3-2	TRBJ2-5	TRBD1	NA	TGTGCCAGCAGCCAGGACCTGGGACAGTTCGTAGAGACCCAGTACTTC	CASSQDLGQFVETQYF
TRBV28	TRBJ1-2	NA	NA	TGTGCCAGCAGCCGCCCGAGTACAGGAGGGTATGGCTACACCTTC	CASSRPSTGGYGYTF
TRBV5-1	TRBJ1-1	TRBD1	NA	TGCGCCAGCGGACAGGGCCGGAACACTGAAGCTTTCTTT	CASGQGRNTEAFF
TRBV5-6	TRBJ2-5	NA	NA	TGTGCCAGCAGCTTGGTGGGGGCTGGGGAGACCCAGTACTTC	CASSLVGAGETQYF
TRBV24-1	TRBJ1-2	NA	NA	TGTGCCACCAGTCGGGACGGAACCTATGGCTACACCTTC	CATSRDGTYGYTF
TRBV4-1	TRBJ1-2	TRBD1	NA	TGCGCCAGCAGCCAAGACGGACAGGGGGTTTATGGCTACACCTTC	CASSQDGQGVYGYTF
TRBV9	TRBJ2-5	NA	NA	TGTGCCAGCAGGGGGGCCGGAGAGACCCAGTACTTC	CASRGAGETQYF
TRBV2	TRBJ2-7	NA	NA	TGTGCCAGCACCGAGGGGGGAGCCTACGAGCAGTACTTC	CASTEGGAYEQYF
TRBV28	TRBJ1-1	NA	NA	TGTGCCAGCAGTTTAATAGTAGGGGGGAGCACTGAAGCTTTCTTT	CASSLIVGGSTEAFF
TRBV11-2	TRBJ2-3	NA	once	TGTGCCAGCAGCTTCGACTTTTATACGCAGTATTTT	CASSFDFYTQYF
TRBV15	TRBJ1-5	NA	NA	TGTGCCACCAGCAGCGGGGATAGGACTAATCAGCCCCAGCATTTT	CATSSGDRTNQPQHF
TRBV6-5	TRBJ2-5	NA	NA	TGTGCCAGCGCCCCTGGAGGGGTTGGGGAGACCCAGTACTTC	CASAPGGVGETQYF
TRBV9	TRBJ1-1	NA	few	TGTGCCAGCAGCGTAGGGGTAGTAGGAACTGAAGCTTTCTTT	CASSVGVVGTEAFF
TRBV9	TRBJ1-2	TRBD1	NA	TGTGCCAGCAGCGCAGGGGGCGTTGGTAACTATGGCTACACCTTC	CASSAGGVGNYGYTF
TRBV6-5	TRBJ2-7	TRBD1	NA	TGTGCCAGCAGCTCCGGGACAGGGGTTTACGAGCAGTACTTC	CASSSGTGVYEQYF
TRBV5-1	TRBJ2-3	TRBD1	NA	TGCGCCAGCAGCTTGAGGACAGGGACCTTCACAGATACGCAGTATTTT	CASSLRTGTFTDTQYF
TRBV3-1/TRBV3-2	TRBJ2-7	NA	NA	TGTGCCAGCAGCCAGATACAGCCCTACGAGCAGTACTTC	CASSQIQPYEQYF
TRBV6-2/TRBV6-3	TRBJ1-2	TRBD1	NA	TGTGCCAGCAGTTTGAAAACAGGGGGACCTGGCTACACCTTC	CASSLKTGGPGYTF
TRBV7-2	TRBJ1-1	NA	NA	TGTGCCAGCAGCTTTACGCCTGGGGGCCCCCATGAAGCTTTCTTT	CASSFTPGGPHEAFF
TRBV6-4	TRBJ1-5	NA	NA	TGTGCCAGCAGTGCCGGGGCCAATCAGCCCCAGCATTTT	CASSAGANQPQHF
TRBV5-6	TRBJ1-5	NA	NA	TGTGCCAGCAGCTTGAATCCAGGTGATTTAAGTCAGCCCCAGCATTTT	CASSLNPGDLSQPQHF
TRBV18	TRBJ2-7	TRBD2	NA	TGTGCCAGCACTCACAGCCAGCGGGAAAAGTATGAGCAGTACTTC	CASTHSQREKYEQYF
TRBV5-1	TRBJ2-1	NA	NA	TGCGCCAGCAACCCTGCCGGGGGTGATGAGCAGTTCTTC	CASNPAGGDEQFF
TRBV6-1	TRBJ1-5	NA	NA	TGTGCCAGCAGTGAAATGCCCGTGGGCAATCAGCCCCAGCATTTT	CASSEMPVGNQPQHF
TRBV7-8	TRBJ2-1	NA	few	TGTGCCAGCAGCTTACCTATACCTTGGGGGCAGTTCTTC	CASSLPIPWGQFF
TRBV10-1	TRBJ2-5	NA	NA	TGCGCCAGCAGTGAGAGGGCTAGCGCAGAGACCCAGTACTTC	CASSERASAETQYF
TRBV5-6	TRBJ1-6	TRBD1	NA	TGTGCCAGCAGCCGGGACAGTCTAAAAAATTCACCCCTCCACTTT	CASSRDSLKNSPLHF
TRBV11-2	TRBJ1-6	NA	NA	TGTGCCAGCAGCTTAGATCCAGGGACCGCACCCCTCCACTTT	CASSLDPGTAPLHF
TRBV12-3/TRBV12-4	TRBJ2-5	NA	NA	TGTGCCAGCGCATTAGGGGGCCAAGAGACCCAGTACTTC	CASALGGQETQYF
TRBV5-6	TRBJ2-1	NA	NA	TGTGCCAGCAGCTTGGGCCAGTCCTACAATGAGCAGTTCTTC	CASSLGQSYNEQFF
TRBV27	TRBJ1-5	NA	once	TGTGCCAGCAGTGCCAAAACAGGGATCAGACAGCCCCAGCATTTT	CASSAKTGIRQPQHF
TRBV14	TRBJ1-1	NA	NA	TGTGCCAGCAGCCTCCTCGACAGGTTCGGCACTGAAGCTTTCTTT	CASSLLDRFGTEAFF
TRBV2	TRBJ2-1	TRBD2	NA	TGTGCCAGCAGAGGCCCCCATCCCCTACTAGCGGGAGGGCCCTATGAGCAGTTCTTC	CASRGPHPLLAGGPYEQFF
TRBV7-8	TRBJ1-2	NA	NA	TGTGCCAGCAGCTCACCAATGGGGGGTGTTTATGGCTACACCTTC	CASSSPMGGVYGYTF
TRBV7-9	TRBJ2-1	TRBD1	NA	TGTGCCAGCAGCACGACCGGGACAGCCTACAATGAGCAGTTCTTC	CASSTTGTAYNEQFF
TRBV5-4	TRBJ2-7	NA	NA	TGTGCCAGCAGTAAGCAAGTAGGGGACGAGCAGTACTTC	CASSKQVGDEQYF
TRBV30	TRBJ1-2	NA	NA	TGTGCCTTGGAGGGTCTGGACTATGGCTACACCTTC	CALEGLDYGYTF
TRBV9	TRBJ1-4	NA	NA	TGTGCCAGCAGCGTAGGGCAGGGTAACGAAAAACTGTTTTTT	CASSVGQGNEKLFF
TRBV15	TRBJ2-7	NA	NA	TGTGCCACCAGCAGATCAGGGTCAGGCTTCTTCTCCTACGAGCAGTACTTC	CATSRSGSGFFSYEQYF
TRBV2	TRBJ1-4	NA	NA	TGTGCCAGCTCGATGAGGGCGGGAGAAAAACTGTTTTTT	CASSMRAGEKLFF
TRBV19	TRBJ2-7	NA	NA	TGTGCCAGTAGTATAGAGGTCGGTTCCTACGAGCAGTACTTC	CASSIEVGSYEQYF
TRBV5-1	TRBJ2-1	TRBD2	NA	TGCGCCAGCCGGGGGCTAGCGGGAGTGAATGAGCAGTTCTTC	CASRGLAGVNEQFF
TRBV6-2/TRBV6-3	TRBJ2-5	TRBD2	NA	TGTGCCACCAGCGGCGGGGGCCAAGAGACCCAGTACTTC	CATSGGGQETQYF
TRBV2	TRBJ1-3	NA	NA	TGTGCCAGCAGTGAAAAAGGGTCCAGGGGCTCTGGAAACACCATATATTTT	CASSEKGSRGSGNTIYF
TRBV7-9	TRBJ2-1	NA	NA	TGTGCCAGCGCAAGGGGGGATGAGCAGTTCTTC	CASARGDEQFF
TRBV7-7	TRBJ2-7	TRBD1	NA	TGTGCTAGCAGCTTAGGCCCCGGGACAGGGGTCTACGAGCAGTACTTC	CASSLGPGTGVYEQYF
TRBV6-5	TRBJ1-1	NA	NA	TGTGCCAGCAGACTCGGCGGGGGGGATAACACTGAAGCTTTCTTT	CASRLGGGDNTEAFF
TRBV7-2	TRBJ2-3	NA	NA	TGTGCCAGCAGCTTCCGGTATAGATTGGGGGTTCAGGATACGCAGTATTTT	CASSFRYRLGVQDTQYF